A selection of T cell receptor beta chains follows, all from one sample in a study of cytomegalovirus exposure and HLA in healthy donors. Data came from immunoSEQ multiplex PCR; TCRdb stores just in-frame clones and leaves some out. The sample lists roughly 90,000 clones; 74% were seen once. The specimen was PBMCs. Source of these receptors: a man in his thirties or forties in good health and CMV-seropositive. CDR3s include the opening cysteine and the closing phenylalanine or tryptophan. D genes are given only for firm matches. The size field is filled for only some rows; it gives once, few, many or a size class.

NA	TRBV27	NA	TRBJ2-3	TGTGCCAGCAGTTTAAATCTCCCCCTGTGGAGCGGGAGCACAGATACGCAGTATTTT	CASSLNLPLWSGSTDTQYF
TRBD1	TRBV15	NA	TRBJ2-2	TGTGCCACCAGCAGGACAGGGCGAGAAACCGGGGAGCTGTTTTTT	CATSRTGRETGELFF
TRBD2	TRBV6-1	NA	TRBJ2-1	TGTGCCAGTTTACTAGCGTCCTACAATGAGCAGTTCTTC	CASLLASYNEQFF
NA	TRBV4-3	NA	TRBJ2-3	TGCGCCAGCAGCCAAGATTCCCCAGGGGCCAGGCCAGATACGCAGTATTTT	CASSQDSPGARPDTQYF
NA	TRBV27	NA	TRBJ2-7	TGTGCCAGCAGTTTGGGGCAGCTCTCCTACGAGCAGTACTTC	CASSLGQLSYEQYF
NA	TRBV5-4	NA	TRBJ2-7	TGTGCCAGCAGCCTGGGCGGGACGGATACCTACGAGCAGTACTTC	CASSLGGTDTYEQYF
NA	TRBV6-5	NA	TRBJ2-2	TGTGCCAGCAGTACCAACAGGGACACCGGGGAGCTGTTTTTT	CASSTNRDTGELFF
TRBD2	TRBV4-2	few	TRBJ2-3	TGTGCCAGCAGCAGACGCTTACTAGCGGAGAGCACAGATACGCAGTATTTT	CASSRRLLAESTDTQYF
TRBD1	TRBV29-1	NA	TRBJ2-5	TGCAGCGTTGGCCGGGACAGGGTATCAAATGAGCAGTACTTC	CSVGRDRVSNEQYF
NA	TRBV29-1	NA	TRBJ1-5	TGCAGCGTGCAGTCTAGGAACAATCAGCCCCAGCATTTT	CSVQSRNNQPQHF
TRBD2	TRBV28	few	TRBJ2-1	TGTGCCAGCAGTGAGCCTAGCGGTGGGGCCTACAATGAGCAGTTCTTC	CASSEPSGGAYNEQFF